This passage covers 7 T cell receptor beta chains from one sample sequenced in a study of blood T cell repertoires in COVID-19. Profiled with immunoSEQ multiplex PCR; TCRdb holds only in-frame clones, not every one. Here the sample spans around 300,000 clones, approximately 90% being singletons. Sequencing input: peripheral blood. These receptor sequences come from a woman in her 30s with COVID-19, enrolled during active disease.

This clone has a handful of counts. The CDR3 sequence is CASSLSGTGGYEQYF. Here the CDR3 DNA reads TGTGCCAGCAGTCTCTCCGGGACAGGGGGCTACGAGCAGTACTTC. The rearrangement joins TRBV3-1 (or the pseudogene TRBV3-2) to TRBJ2-7, with TRBD1 matching over 11 bases. Looked up from germline, CDR1 is LGHDT and CDR2 is YNNKEL (reference sequence). The CDR3 contains 15 residues. Germline trimming cut 6 bases from V and 3 bases from J; bases unmatched to any gene: 7.

The count of this clone is one. V is TRBV5-1 and J is TRBJ2-1; the D gene is possibly TRBD2 (7 bases). This CDR3 spans 14 amino acids. Deletions cut 4 bases from V and 10 bases from J, with 18 bases between. CDR1 and CDR2 (germline): SGHRS, YFSETQ. CDR3 protein: CASSPLGGREEQFF. CDR3 DNA sequence: TGCGCCAGCAGCCCCCTTGGGGGGCGGGAGGAGCAGTTCTTC.

This sequence joins TRBV5-4 and TRBJ2-1; 7 nucleotides match TRBD1. The CDR3 is made up of 15 amino acids. Trimming removed 4 bases from V and 7 bases from J; junction bases left unmatched: 11. In germline, CDR1 is SGHNT, CDR2 YYREEE (reference sequence). Written as DNA, the CDR3 is TGTGCCAGCAGCGACTACAGGGGAGCTGGGAATGAGCAGTTCTTC. As protein: CASSDYRGAGNEQFF.

V is TRBV2 and J is TRBJ2-2; D might be TRBD2 (6 bases). Germline loops: CDR1 SNHLY, CDR2 FYNNEI. The CDR3 is 14 amino acids. Trimming left V 6 bases short and J 5 bases short, with 13 bases between. The CDR3 nucleotides are TGTGCCAGCAGGCCGGGACTCGGGACCGGGGAGCTGTTTTTT. It translates to CASRPGLGTGELFF.

The rearrangement joins TRBV5-1 to TRBJ2-2, with 10 bases matching TRBD2. The germline CDR1 and CDR2 sequences are SGHRS and YFSETQ. The length of the CDR3 is 16 residues. Trimming at V came to 2 bases and at J to 2 bases, leaving 3 bases not matched to a gene. The CDR3 region is CASSFASGSNTGELFF. CDR3 DNA: TGCGCCAGCAGCTTTGCTAGCGGGAGCAACACCGGGGAGCTGTTTTTT.

The chain recombines TRBV4-2 with TRBJ1-4; 9 bases map to TRBD1. CDR3 length: 17 residues. V lost 4 bases, J lost 4 bases, and 10 bases stayed unmatched. CDR1 and CDR2 (germline): LGHNA, YNFKEQ. CDR3 residues: CASSPQFTGQGNEKLFF. The CDR3 bases are TGTGCCAGCAGCCCACAGTTTACGGGACAGGGTAATGAAAAACTGTTTTTT.

This clone was seen ten or more times. The V call is TRBV5-4, the J call TRBJ2-2, with D possibly being TRBD2 (5 bases). The CDR3 covers 14 residues. Germline lookup yields CDR1 SGHNT and CDR2 YYREEE (reference sequence). With 1 base removed from V and 7 bases from J, the gap between germline ends came to 11 bases. CDR3 coding DNA: TGTGCCAGCAGCTTGATGGGGAGTGGCGGGGAGCTGTTTTTT. Its protein product is CASSLMGSGGELFF.